The rows below give T cell receptor beta chains drawn from one sample of a study of beta chain features in type 1 diabetes. The repertoire was sequenced with immunoSEQ multiplex PCR; TCRdb's copy has only in-frame clones and lacks some. The table has a few hundred thousand clones, more than 12% seen once. The material sequenced was naive CD4+ T cells from blood. All receptors come from a woman younger than 35 in good health. The CDR3 runs from the conserved cysteine through the conserved F or W. A D gene is named only where the DNA matches it firmly. Not all rows give a size; the values are once, few, many and, for expanded clones, a class.

size | D | length | J | V | CDR3 | DNA
- | - | 13 | TRBJ2-1 | TRBV5-1 | CASSRRRSDEQFF | TGCGCCAGCAGTCGCCGTCGAAGCGATGAGCAGTTCTTC
- | - | 16 | TRBJ2-4 | TRBV9 | CASSVTDSVAKNIQYF | TGTGCCAGCAGCGTAACGGACAGCGTAGCCAAAAACATTCAGTACTTC
- | - | 14 | TRBJ2-4 | TRBV30 | CAWSVQVAKNIQYF | TGTGCCTGGAGTGTACAGGTAGCCAAAAACATTCAGTACTTC
few | - | 15 | TRBJ2-6 | TRBV28 | CASTTSGSGANVLTF | TGTGCCAGCACAACTTCGGGTTCTGGGGCCAACGTCCTGACTTTC
few | - | 14 | TRBJ1-3 | TRBV30 | CAWSVLRAGNTIYF | TGTGCCTGGAGTGTACTACGAGCTGGAAACACCATATATTTT
few | - | 15 | TRBJ2-2 | TRBV5-6 | CASSLTGWDTGELFF | TGTGCCAGCAGCTTGACAGGGTGGGACACCGGGGAGCTGTTTTTT
- | - | 14 | TRBJ1-5 | TRBV6-6 | CASLGHYSNQPQHF | TGTGCCAGCCTTGGCCACTATAGCAATCAGCCCCAGCATTTT
- | TRBD1 | 15 | TRBJ1-1 | TRBV11-2 | CASSYATGGVSEAFF | TGTGCCAGCAGCTACGCGACAGGGGGGGTATCTGAAGCTTTCTTT
- | TRBD1 | 15 | TRBJ1-1 | TRBV19 | CASSPRQGMNTEAFF | TGTGCCAGTAGTCCTCGACAGGGGATGAACACTGAAGCTTTCTTT
few | - | 10 | TRBJ2-7 | TRBV27 | CASQTYEQYF | TGTGCCAGCCAGACCTACGAGCAGTACTTC
- | - | 13 | TRBJ2-7 | TRBV29-1 | CSYQGLADYEQYF | TGCAGCTACCAGGGGCTAGCGGACTACGAGCAGTACTTC
few | - | 13 | TRBJ2-3 | TRBV9 | CASSVGDTDTQYF | TGTGCCAGCAGCGTAGGCGACACAGATACGCAGTATTTT
few | - | 14 | TRBJ2-7 | TRBV6-5 | CASSFDRNSYEQYF | TGTGCCAGCAGTTTCGACAGGAATTCCTACGAGCAGTACTTC
few | TRBD2 | 14 | TRBJ2-2 | TRBV30 | CAWQGGGGTGELFF | TGTGCCTGGCAGGGCGGGGGAGGCACCGGGGAGCTGTTTTTT
few | TRBD2 | 14 | TRBJ2-7 | TRBV30 | CAAAGGGSLYEQYF | TGTGCCGCTGCCGGGGGGGGCTCCCTATACGAGCAGTACTTC
few | TRBD2 | 15 | TRBJ2-3 | TRBV2 | CASSEGGGVTDTQYF | TGTGCCAGCAGTGAAGGCGGGGGGGTCACAGATACGCAGTATTTT